One sample yielded the 23 T cell receptor beta chains listed below, sequenced in a study of blood T cell repertoires in COVID-19. The assay was immunoSEQ multiplex PCR, and TCRdb's table has in-frame clones only and misses some. The sample has over 150,000 clones, approximately 73% seen once. The specimen was peripheral blood. These receptors were obtained from a woman over 75 with acute or convalescent COVID-19.

The sample holds a few counts of this clone. This rearrangement joins TRBV6-5 to TRBJ1-5; D remains unclear. Trimming pared 6 bases from V and 6 bases from J, leaving 18 bases between. The CDR3 contains 15 residues. Per the germline V gene, CDR1 is MNHEY and CDR2 is SVGAGI. The CDR3 region has the DNA TGTGCCAGCAGCTTTATCGTGGAGGGAGCTCAGCCCCAGCATTTT. Its translation is CASSFIVEGAQPQHF.

This clone appeared a single time. V usage is TRBV6-5 and J usage is TRBJ1-2, with D hard to call. The CDR3 consists of 12 residues. CDR1 is MNHEY, CDR2 SVGAGI, per germline. Trimming took off 8 bases at V and 2 bases at J, with 9 bases between the two ends. For the CDR3, the DNA is TGTGCCAGCTCCCAGAAAAACTATGGCTACACCTTC. This gives the protein CASSQKNYGYTF.

This clone was seen a handful of times. The V gene is TRBV14, the J gene TRBJ2-2; D uncertain. The CDR3 extends over 15 amino acids. Trimming took 0 bases from V and 3 from J, leaving 8 bases between them. Germline loops: CDR1 SGHDN, CDR2 FVKESK. CDR3 residues: CASSQDLRYTGELFF. CDR3 DNA: TGTGCCAGCAGCCAAGATCTACGGTACACCGGGGAGCTGTTTTTT.

This chain uses TRBV30 with TRBJ2-7, with TRBD2 identical over 8 bases. The CDR3 has 15 amino acids. J was trimmed by 2 bases and V by 0 bases; bases with no gene match: 6. Germline CDR1 and CDR2: GTSNPN and SVGIG (reference sequence). This CDR3 is CAWSVLTSGAYEQYF. CDR3 in DNA: TGTGCCTGGAGTGTCCTCACTAGCGGAGCCTACGAGCAGTACTTC.

The chain employs TRBV5-4 and TRBJ2-7; D possibly corresponds to TRBD1 (6 bases). The CDR3 spans 14 residues. The germline V gene encodes CDR1 SGHNT and CDR2 YYREEE (reference sequence). V was pared by 5 bases and J by 0 bases, with 12 bases between. The CDR3 DNA reads as TGTGCCAGCAGTTCCAGGGGTAGCTCCTACGAGCAGTACTTC. Translated: CASSSRGSSYEQYF.

V is TRBV29-1 and J is TRBJ1-2; D ambiguous. Germline CDR1 reads SQVTM; CDR2 reads ANQGSEA. Trimming took 5 bases from V and 3 from J, leaving 10 bases between them. This CDR3 has 12 amino acids. The CDR3, as DNA: TGCAGCGTTCAGGTCGTTGACTATGGCTACACCTTC. Translation: CSVQVVDYGYTF.

The chain is built from TRBV12-5 and TRBJ2-2, with D tentatively TRBD2 (6 bases). The CDR3 extends over 19 amino acids. Between the trimmed V and J ends, which lost 0 bases and 5 bases, there was a span of 22 bases. The V gene's germline CDR1 is LGHNT and CDR2 FRNRAP. The CDR3 here is CASGLVLLGTMGRTGELFF. The CDR3 DNA is TGTGCTAGTGGTTTGGTACTTTTGGGGACGATGGGGAGGACCGGGGAGCTGTTTTTT.

The CDR3 sequence is CASSALQGQPQHF. In DNA form, the CDR3 reads TGTGCCAGTAGTGCGCTACAGGGTCAGCCCCAGCATTTT. The rearrangement links TRBV19 to TRBJ1-5; possible D gene TRBD1, 6 bases. The CDR3 is 13 amino acids. V dropped 5 bases and J dropped 6 bases, with 11 bases sitting between them. Germline CDR1 reads LNHDA; CDR2 reads SQIVND (reference sequence).

The chain has TRBV6-5 and TRBJ2-2; 8 bases map to TRBD2. With 6 bases clipped from V and 11 bases from J, the junction kept 5 bases outside the gene matches. The CDR3 consists of 12 residues. Germline CDR1 reads MNHEY; CDR2 reads SVGAGI. The CDR3 coding sequence is TGTGCCAGCAGCCTCACTAGCGGAGAGCTGTTTTTT. Translation: CASSLTSGELFF.

This clone turned up a few times. This sequence joins TRBV30 and TRBJ1-3; TRBD1 agrees at 7 bases. Per germline, CDR1 GTSNPN and CDR2 SVGIG (reference sequence). This CDR3 has 14 residues. Trimming removed 4 bases from V and 0 bases from J; junction bases left unmatched: 3. DNA for the CDR3: TGTGCCTGGAAAGGGACAGTCTCTGGAAACACCATATATTTT. Translation: CAWKGTVSGNTIYF. Full variable domain (remainder filled in from reference TRBV30 and TRBJ1-3): SQTIHQWPATLVQPVGSPLSLECTVEGTSNPNLYWYRQAAGRGLQLLFYSVGIGQISSEVPQNLSASRPQDRQFILSSKKLLLSDSGFYLCAWKGTVSGNTIYFGEGSWLTVV.

This clone was observed a few times. The chain links TRBV7-9 to TRBJ1-2; D remains ambiguous. V was pared by 5 bases and J by 2 bases, with 18 bases between. Germline values: CDR1 SEHNR, CDR2 FQNEAQ (reference sequence). The CDR3 is made up of 16 amino acids. The CDR3 DNA is TGTGCCAGCAGCCACGATGTGGCAGGTTCGAACTATGGCTACACCTTC. Translating gives CASSHDVAGSNYGYTF.

The chain carries TRBV6-5 and TRBJ2-1; TRBD2 matches at 8 bases. The V and J ends lost 5 bases and 6 bases, in that order; junction bases with no gene match: 6. This CDR3 contains 14 residues. Germline V gene lookup returns CDR1 MNHEY and CDR2 SVGAGI. The CDR3 DNA is TGTGCCAGCAGTCTCGGGGGGGGGAGCAATGAGCAGTTCTTC. Translated, it gives CASSLGGGSNEQFF.

This clone appeared once. This chain links TRBV11-2 with TRBJ1-4; no clear D gene. Germline V gene lookup returns CDR1 SGHAT and CDR2 FQNNGV. Trimming removed 3 bases at V and 5 bases at J, with 7 bases between. The CDR3 extends over 13 amino acids. The CDR3 coding sequence is TGTGCCAGCAGCTTCAACACCAATGAAAAACTGTTTTTT. Its translation: CASSFNTNEKLFF.

The gene calls are TRBV27 and TRBJ1-2; tentatively, D is TRBD1 (6 bases). V was pared by 11 bases and J by 4 bases, with 14 bases between. This CDR3 comprises 12 residues. Germline assignment: CDR1 MNHEY and CDR2 SMNVEV (reference sequence). This chain's CDR3 is CAAAGAGYGYTF. CDR3 sequence (DNA): TGTGCCGCGGCAGGGGCGGGCTATGGCTACACCTTC.

This clone showed up just once. V gene TRBV6-5 combines with J gene TRBJ2-7, with D possibly matching TRBD2 (5 bases). The germline V and J ends were trimmed by 6 bases and 5 bases, with 14 bases remaining between them. Germline loops: CDR1 MNHEY, CDR2 SVGAGI. The CDR3 totals 13 residues. The CDR3 bases are TGTGCCAGCAGCCCAAGACGAGGGCACGAGCAGTACTTC. This encodes CASSPRRGHEQYF.

The CDR3 reads CASSLSRNTEAFF. DNA for the CDR3: TGTGCCAGCAGCTTAAGCAGGAACACTGAAGCTTTCTTT. This chain uses TRBV7-3 with TRBJ1-1, with no clear D. V lost 1 base and J 1 base, leaving 4 bases between the germline ends. Germline V gene data show CDR1 as SGHTA and CDR2 as FQGTGA. CDR3 length: 13 amino acids.

This clone was seen a few times. This chain uses TRBV27 with TRBJ1-2, with 7 bases aligning to TRBD1. There are 15 residues in the CDR3. V shed 8 bases and J 2 bases; nucleotides not matched to a gene: 11. Per germline, CDR1 MNHEY and CDR2 SMNVEV (reference sequence). The CDR3 is CASGLAGTENYGYTF. The CDR3 DNA reads TGTGCCAGCGGCTTGGCCGGGACAGAAAACTATGGCTACACCTTC.

To note about this clone: Other DNA sequences in this sample translate to the same CDR3. The chain recombines TRBV18 with TRBJ1-1; TRBD1 aligns across 9 bases. The CDR3 consists of 14 residues. V was pared by 3 bases and J by 1 base, with 0 bases of the junction left unmatched. The V gene's germline CDR1 is KGHSH and CDR2 LQKENI. CDR3: CASSPGQGNTEAFF. The DNA of the CDR3 is TGTGCCAGCTCACCGGGACAGGGGAACACTGAAGCTTTCTTT. Complete variable domain (other parts from reference TRBV18 and TRBJ1-1): NAGVMQNPRHLVRRRGQEARLRCSPMKGHSHVYWYRQLPEEGLKFMVYLQKENIIDESGMPKERFSAEFPKEGPSILRIQQVVRGDSAAYFCASSPGQGNTEAFFGQGTRLTVV.

This clone has a handful of counts. The rearrangement links TRBV7-3 to TRBJ2-7, with D possibly TRBD2 on 5 matching bases. CDR1 and CDR2 from the germline V gene are SGHTA and FQGTGA. CDR3 size: 13 residues. V was pared by 3 bases and J by 1 base, with 7 bases between. The CDR3 protein is CASSLSGSYEQYF. For the CDR3, the DNA is TGTGCCAGCAGCTTGAGCGGATCCTACGAGCAGTACTTC. Complete variable domain (other parts from reference TRBV7-3 and TRBJ2-7): GAGVSQTPSNKVTEKGKYVELRCDPISGHTALYWYRQSLGQGPEFLIYFQGTGAADDSGLPNDRFFAVRPEGSVSTLKIQRTERGDSAVYLCASSLSGSYEQYFGPGTRLTVT.

The genes are TRBV5-1 and TRBJ2-5, with 8 bases matching TRBD2. The CDR3 covers 16 residues. After removal of 2 bases from V and 4 bases from J, the junction contained 10 bases not matched to a gene. Germline loops: CDR1 SGHRS, CDR2 YFSETQ. The CDR3 region has the DNA TGCGCCAGCAGCTTATCACCGGGGGGGCTGGGAGAGACCCAGTACTTC. It encodes CASSLSPGGLGETQYF.

The J gene is TRBJ1-2, the V gene TRBV4-3; TRBD1 is a possible D gene (5 bases). CDR3 length: 15 residues. V was shortened by 1 base and J by 1 base, with 10 bases between the two germline ends. Germline lookup yields CDR1 LGHNA and CDR2 YSLEER. CDR3 DNA: TGCGCCAGCAGCCAAGTCGTCCAGGGTAACTATGGCTACACCTTC. It is translated as CASSQVVQGNYGYTF.

This clone was recorded a few times. The chain employs TRBV30 and TRBJ1-3, with 9 bases that match TRBD1. In germline, CDR1 is GTSNPN, CDR2 SVGIG (reference sequence). This CDR3 has 15 residues. V trimming: 0 bases; J trimming: 2 bases; junction bases outside the gene matches: 2. The DNA for the CDR3 is TGTGCCTGGAGTGTAAGGACAGGGGCTGGAAACACCATATATTTT. Amino acid sequence: CAWSVRTGAGNTIYF.

The V gene is TRBV6-5, the J gene TRBJ2-6; D possibly corresponds to TRBD1 (5 bases). Germline V gene data show CDR1 as MNHEY and CDR2 as SVGAGI. The CDR3 extends over 14 amino acids. The CDR3 region is CVTGRNSGANVLTF. In nucleotides, the CDR3 is TGTGTAACAGGCCGAAACTCTGGGGCCAACGTCCTGACTTTC.